The 2 T cell receptor beta chains given below trace back to one sample, sequenced in a study of Tregs in tolerant kidney transplant recipients. Sequenced by immunoSEQ multiplex PCR; TCRdb stores in-frame clones only, minus some. This table holds 60,000 to 75,000 clones, 75% to 90% found once. The source material was Tregs from blood, sampled before the transplant. These receptor sequences come from a human donor who received a combined kidney and bone marrow transplant.

V usage is TRBV21-1 and J usage is TRBJ2-7; the D call of TRBD1 is as the table states it, not checked on the DNA. TRBV21-1 corresponds to a pseudogene. This CDR3 is built from 15 residues. CDR3 nucleotide sequence: TGTGCCAGCAGCAAAGTTGGACAGGGGGAGGATGAGCAGTACTTC. It codes for CASSKVGQGEDEQYF.

This chain joins TRBV5-1 and TRBJ2-5, with TRBD1 as a possible D gene (6 bases). Deletions cut 10 bases from V and 4 bases from J, with 23 bases between. CDR1 and CDR2 (germline): SGHRS, YFSETQ. There are 15 residues in the CDR3. The chain's CDR3 is CASRPGYTGTETQYF. The CDR3, as DNA: TGCGCCTCCCGCCCAGGATATACAGGGACAGAGACCCAGTACTTC.